Below are 27 T cell receptor beta chains sequenced from a single sample in a study of early T cells in non-severe SARS-CoV-2 infection. Using its own MiXCR run on the 5' RACE reads, TCRdb lists one record per CDR3 protein. This table has tens of thousands of distinct CDR3 sequences, about 10% appearing once. Sequencing input: whole blood. The receptors were gathered from an adult who was a healthcare worker with PCR-confirmed SARS-CoV-2 infection or an uninfected control (not recorded which).

The chain recombines TRBV29-1 with TRBJ1-2, with 9 bases lining up with TRBD1. The V segment lost 2 bases and the J segment 7 bases; nucleotides outside the gene matches: 5. Germline CDR1 is SQVTM and CDR2 is ANQGSEA. The CDR3 has 13 amino acids. The CDR3 protein is CSVEPQGAGGYTF. Here the CDR3 DNA reads TGCAGCGTTGAACCACAGGGGGCCGGTGGCTACACCTTC.

This clonotype was observed many times. V is TRBV2 and J is TRBJ2-5; D not certain. CDR1 is SNHLY and CDR2 is FYNNEI in the germline V gene. This CDR3 has 11 amino acids. Between the trimmed V and J ends, which lost 2 bases and 5 bases, there was a span of 3 bases. The CDR3 region has the DNA TGTGCCAGCAGTGAAAAGGAGACCCAGTACTTC. This codes for CASSEKETQYF.

Many counts were recorded for this clonotype. The chain employs TRBV10-3 and TRBJ2-3, with 9 bases matching TRBD2. Germline CDR1 is ENHRY and CDR2 is SYGVKD. Trimming at V came to 9 bases and at J to 4 bases, leaving 5 bases not matched to a gene. The CDR3 totals 13 residues. The DNA of the CDR3 is TGTGCCATGCAGCGGGGGGCCGCAGATACGCAGTATTTT. Encoded protein: CAMQRGAADTQYF.

This clonotype was observed many times. The V gene is TRBV12-3 or TRBV12-4, the J gene TRBJ2-3, with a weak D call TRBD2 (5 bases). V lost 6 bases and J lost 5, with 15 bases in between. The CDR3 is made up of 14 amino acids. CDR3 DNA sequence: TGTGCCAGCAGCTCCTCATCGGCGGGAGATACGCAGTATTTT. Protein product: CASSSSSAGDTQYF.

The J gene is TRBJ2-3, the V gene TRBV28, with D perhaps given as TRBD1 or TRBD2 (7 bases each). Germline V gene lookup returns CDR1 MDHEN and CDR2 SYDVKM. The V end lost 2 bases, the J end lost 12 bases, and 21 bases lay between the germline ends. This CDR3 spans 15 amino acids. CDR3 loop: CASSLPRGGSQIQYF. The DNA of the CDR3 is TGTGCCAGCAGTTTACCCAGGGGGGGGTCTCAAATACAGTATTTT.

This clonotype was seen at least ten times. The gene calls are TRBV11-2 and TRBJ2-1; TRBD2 is a possible D gene (5 bases). Germline V gives CDR1 SGHAT, CDR2 FQNNGV. The germline V and J ends were trimmed by 1 base and 5 bases, with 6 bases remaining between them. The CDR3 runs 13 residues. The CDR3 is CASSLGLNNEQFF. CDR3 coding DNA: TGTGCCAGCAGCTTAGGACTAAACAATGAGCAGTTCTTC.

The sample holds many counts of this clonotype. Compared with germline, one end of the junction differs, possibly owing to a read error. The gene calls are TRBV7-7 and TRBJ2-3; perhaps TRBD2 as D (5 bases). The CDR3 runs to 13 residues. The germline V gene has CDR1 SSHAT and CDR2 FNYEAQ (reference sequence). CDR3 DNA sequence: TGTGCTAGCAGCTTACGGAGGACAGATACGCAGTATTTT. It is translated as CASSLRRTDTQYF.

This clonotype has at least ten counts. The chain couples TRBV9 to TRBJ2-3; possible D gene TRBD2, 6 bases. Between the trimmed V and J ends, which lost 0 bases and 4 bases, there was a span of 12 bases. The CDR3 covers 15 residues. Germline assignment: CDR1 SGDLS and CDR2 YYNGEE. CDR3 residues: CASSVGRAPPDTQYF. The CDR3 nucleotides read TGTGCCAGCAGCGTAGGGAGGGCCCCCCCAGATACGCAGTATTTT.

This clonotype was counted ten times or more. This chain connects TRBV7-8 to TRBJ2-2; 10 positions agree with TRBD2. With 5 bases clipped from V and 6 bases from J, the junction kept 6 bases outside the gene matches. Germline CDR1 reads SGHVS; CDR2 reads FQNEAQ. The CDR3 contains 15 residues. The CDR3 bases are TGTGCCAGCAGCCAGCGGGGGGGCGGGGCCGGGGAGCTGTTTTTT. Encoded protein: CASSQRGGGAGELFF.

This clonotype has ten or more counts. The rearrangement links TRBV28 to TRBJ1-4; the D is unclear. The CDR3 runs to 11 residues. V was cut by 2 bases and J by 11 bases, with 6 bases left in between. The germline CDR1 and CDR2 sequences are MDHEN and SYDVKM. The DNA for the CDR3 is TGTGCCAGCAGTTTAGTCCGGAAACTGTTTTTT. Amino acids: CASSLVRKLFF. The full variable domain, its missing parts supplied by reference TRBV28 and TRBJ1-4, is DVKVTQSSRYLVKRTGEKVFLECVQDMDHENMFWYRQDPGLGLRLIYFSYDVKMKEKGDIPEGYSVSREKKERFSLILESASTNQTSMYLCASSLVRKLFFGSGTQLSVL.

This clonotype has a count of ten or more. This sequence joins TRBV12-3 or TRBV12-4 and TRBJ1-1; 12 bases match TRBD1. There are 16 residues in the CDR3. J gave up 4 bases and V 9 bases, and 12 bases lay outside the gene matches. CDR3 DNA sequence: TGTGCCAGTGGCGGGACAGGGGGCTTAAGGGTCACTGAAGCTTTCTTT. Translating it yields CASGGTGGLRVTEAFF.

This clonotype was seen ten or more times. DNA of the CDR3: TGTGCCAGCAGTTGGGACAGGGTTGGGGCCTACGAGCAGTACTTC. Protein product: CASSWDRVGAYEQYF. The chain couples TRBV27 to TRBJ2-7, with 9 nucleotides matching TRBD1. The CDR3 extends over 15 amino acids. Unmatched junction bases numbered 6, after V lost 4 bases and J lost 2 bases. Germline loops: CDR1 MNHEY, CDR2 SMNVEV (reference sequence).

This clonotype came up a few times. The V gene is TRBV25-1, the J gene TRBJ2-2; D is uncertain. This CDR3 has 14 amino acids. Germline V gives CDR1 MGHDK, CDR2 SYGVNS. V was pared by 3 bases and J by 1 base, with 6 bases between. As DNA, the CDR3 is TGTGCCAGCAGTGATTTCTGGAACACCGGGGAGCTGTTTTTT. It encodes CASSDFWNTGELFF.

On this clonotype: With a much larger clone just one base away, this may be a read error. V and J are TRBV5-1 and TRBJ2-1, with TRBD2 identical over 7 bases. CDR1 SGHRS and CDR2 YFSETQ come from the germline V gene. CDR3 size: 13 residues. CDR3 sequence reads: CASARRDYNGQFF. CDR3 bases: TGCGCCAGCGCGAGGCGGGACTACAATGGGCAGTTCTTC.

In this sample, this clonotype turned up many times. The rearrangement uses TRBV3-1 and TRBJ2-7; TRBD1 matches at 7 bases. Trimming removed 4 bases from V and 4 bases from J; junction bases left unmatched: 10. The CDR3 length is 15 residues. CDR1 and CDR2 from the germline V gene are LGHDT and YNNKEL (reference sequence). CDR3 coding DNA: TGTGCCAGCAGCCGAGGACAGGATGCTCTTTACGAGCAGTACTTC. This translates into CASSRGQDALYEQYF.

This clonotype has at least ten counts. This chain links TRBV18 with TRBJ1-5; a weak D match, TRBD1 (5 bases). Germline assignment: CDR1 KGHSH and CDR2 LQKENI. V was clipped by 5 bases and J by 6 bases, with 14 bases between them. The CDR3 sequence is 14 residues long. The CDR3 sequence is CASSKTGEGQPQHF. The CDR3 nucleotides read TGTGCCAGCTCAAAGACGGGGGAGGGTCAGCCCCAGCATTTT.

The chain recombines TRBV15 with TRBJ1-5, with TRBD1 identical over 7 bases. The CDR3 totals 14 residues. Germline CDR1 and CDR2: LNHNV and YYDKDF (reference sequence). V shed 4 bases, J shed 4 bases, and the junction held 4 bases outside the gene matches. DNA of the CDR3: TGTGCCACCAGCACCCAGGGGGGGAATCAGCCCCAGCATTTT. Translating gives CATSTQGGNQPQHF.

CDR3 DNA sequence: TGCAGTGCTAGTCAGGCCATAACATATGCAAAACTGTTTTTT. Its translation: CSASQAITYAKLFF. The chain uses TRBV20-1 and TRBJ1-4, with D hard to call. The CDR3 runs to 14 residues. The V end lost 3 bases, the J end lost 10 bases, and 18 bases lay between the germline ends. Germline lookup yields CDR1 DFQATT and CDR2 SNEGSKA (reference sequence).

In its sample, this clonotype was seen many times. V and J are TRBV5-1 and TRBJ2-7; D possibly uses TRBD1 or TRBD2 (6 bases each). This CDR3 contains 15 residues. Germline CDR1 and CDR2: SGHRS and YFSETQ. V dropped 6 bases and J dropped 3 bases, with 19 bases sitting between them. CDR3 residues: CASTPSGGTIYEQYF. DNA of the CDR3: TGCGCCAGCACCCCCTCCGGGGGCACCATCTACGAGCAGTACTTC. Looking up the rest from reference TRBV5-1 and TRBJ2-7 gives the full variable domain: KAGVTQTPRYLIKTRGQQVTLSCSPISGHRSVSWYQQTPGQGLQFLFEYFSETQRNKGNFPGRFSGRQFSNSRSEMNVSTLELGDSALYLCASTPSGGTIYEQYFGPGTRLTVT.

This clonotype was seen repeatedly, ten times or more. This chain joins TRBV7-9 and TRBJ1-1; D ambiguous. This CDR3 contains 13 residues. The V gene's germline CDR1 is SEHNR and CDR2 FQNEAQ (reference sequence). The CDR3 loop reads CATMAPAKTEAFF. The CDR3 bases are TGTGCTACCATGGCACCGGCGAAGACTGAAGCTTTCTTT.

This chain uses TRBV10-3 with TRBJ2-3, with TRBD1 matching over 9 bases. CDR1 and CDR2 (germline): ENHRY, SYGVKD. Losses at the gene ends were 10 bases for V and 3 bases for J; bases not matched to a gene: 8. This CDR3 is built from 14 residues. This chain's CDR3 is CATMTGGSTDTQYF. CDR3 nucleotide sequence: TGTGCCACTATGACAGGGGGGTCGACAGATACGCAGTATTTT.

The sample holds many counts of this clonotype. The chain has TRBV7-2 and TRBJ2-5, with 10 bases that match TRBD1. J lost 5 bases, V lost 4 bases, and 7 bases had no gene match. The length of the CDR3 is 15 residues. Germline V gene lookup returns CDR1 SGHTA and CDR2 FQGNSA. CDR3 bases: TGTGCCAGCAGCTCCCAGCCGGGACAGGGGGAGACCCAGTACTTC. Its protein is CASSSQPGQGETQYF.

The rearrangement links TRBV29-1 to TRBJ2-5, with D perhaps matching TRBD1 or TRBD2 (6 bases each). Trimming took off 0 bases at V and 7 bases at J, with 15 bases between the two ends. The CDR3 is 14 residues long. CDR1 and CDR2 (germline): SQVTM, ANQGSEA. DNA of the CDR3: TGCAGCGTTGAAGATGGGGGGCTAGGGGGGACCCAGTACTTC. Translation: CSVEDGGLGGTQYF.

This clonotype was found a few times. The chain links TRBV5-1 to TRBJ2-3; unclear D gene. The CDR3 runs 12 residues. Looked up from germline, CDR1 is SGHRS and CDR2 is YFSETQ. With 4 bases removed from V and 6 bases from J, the gap between germline ends came to 9 bases. The CDR3, as DNA: TGCGCCAGCAGCGCGGAGATGGATACGCAGTATTTT. The encoded protein is CASSAEMDTQYF.

The table lists this clonotype with a few counts. This rearrangement joins TRBV4-3 to TRBJ2-1, with D unclear. CDR3 length: 15 residues. CDR1 and CDR2 (germline): LGHNA, YSLEER. The V end lost 0 bases, the J end lost 4 bases, and 10 bases lay between the germline ends. The CDR3 loop reads CASSQEGPWYNEQFF. CDR3 bases: TGCGCCAGCAGCCAAGAGGGTCCTTGGTACAATGAGCAGTTCTTC.

A remark on this clonotype: A single base separates this from a much larger clone, so it may be a read error. The CDR3 loop reads CAWRQTGGNQPQHF. The CDR3, as DNA: TGTGCCTGGAGGCAGACAGGGGGCAATCAGCCCCAGCATTTT. The gene calls are TRBV30 and TRBJ1-5; 8 nucleotides agree with TRBD1. V lost 3 bases, J lost 2 bases, and 3 bases stayed unmatched. The CDR3 sequence is 14 residues long. Germline V CDR1 and CDR2: GTSNPN, SVGIG (reference sequence). Based on the CDR3 plus reference TRBV30 and TRBJ1-5, the full variable domain is SQTIHQWPATLVQPVGSPLSLECTVEGTSNPNLYWYRQAAGRGLQLLFYSVGIGQISSEVPQNLSASRPQDRQFILSSKKLLLSDSGFYLCAWRQTGGNQPQHFGDGTRLSIL.

This clonotype has only a few counts. V is TRBV29-1 and J is TRBJ1-5, with 8 nucleotides matching TRBD1. This CDR3 region has 14 residues. With 6 bases clipped from V and 0 bases from J, the junction kept 4 bases outside the gene matches. CDR1 is SQVTM, CDR2 ANQGSEA, per germline. The CDR3 is CSVWTGNSNQPQHF. The CDR3 coding sequence is TGCAGCGTGTGGACAGGGAATAGCAATCAGCCCCAGCATTTT.